Listed below are T cell receptor beta chains from one sample, sequenced in a study of cytomegalovirus exposure and HLA in healthy donors. The repertoire was sequenced with immunoSEQ multiplex PCR; TCRdb's copy has only in-frame clones and lacks some. The sample holds about 180,000 clones; more than 80% are singletons and the top ten take roughly 5.2%. The sample consisted of PBMCs. These receptors all come from a woman aged 18-35 years in good health and CMV-seropositive. Each CDR3 is given with its conserved first and last residue. The D gene is left open where the match is weak. The size entry is marked missing in some rows and otherwise reads once, few, many or a size class.

size	V	length	D	J	DNA	CDR3
NA	TRBV30	13	TRBD1	TRBJ1-1	TGTGCCTGGGGGACAGGGGAGAACACTGAAGCTTTCTTT	CAWGTGENTEAFF
NA	TRBV19	15	NA	TRBJ1-2	TGTGCCAGTAGTGTAACAGGGACGTTTAACTATGGCTACACCTTC	CASSVTGTFNYGYTF
NA	TRBV4-1	17	TRBD1	TRBJ2-1	TGCGCCAGCAGCCATGGGCCAGGGGGTGGCAGCGCACGTAAGCAGTTCTTC	CASSHGPGGGSARKQFF
NA	TRBV10-3	16	TRBD1	TRBJ1-2	TGTGCCATCAGCGGGACAGGGACGATTGAAGGCTATGGCTACACCTTC	CAISGTGTIEGYGYTF
NA	TRBV21-1	14	NA	TRBJ2-1	TGTGCCAGCACCCCCGGCGGGGAGGACATTGAGCAGTTCTTC	CASTPGGEDIEQFF
NA	TRBV30	13	NA	TRBJ2-3	TGTGCCTGGGGCCCAATGGGTGGAGGGACGCAGTATTTT	CAWGPMGGGTQYF
NA	TRBV6-1	13	NA	TRBJ1-2	NA	CASSTSPIYGYTF
NA	TRBV5-6	17	NA	TRBJ1-1	TGTGCCAGCAGCGAACCGACAGCCCCTTTTATAAACACTGAAGCTTTCTTT	CASSEPTAPFINTEAFF
NA	TRBV11-2	16	NA	TRBJ1-6	TGTGCCAGCAGCACCCTGCGGGGGCCCGTATCCCTACCCCTCCACTTT	CASSTLRGPVSLPLHF
NA	TRBV7-9	12	NA	TRBJ1-1	TGTGCCAGCAGTATGGGGGCCACTGAAGCTTTCTTT	CASSMGATEAFF
NA	TRBV2	13	NA	TRBJ2-7	TGTGCCAGCATGAGGACTTTCAACTACGAGCAGTACTTC	CASMRTFNYEQYF
NA	TRBV27	15	NA	TRBJ2-7	TGTGCCAGTTCAACAGGAACACCGAGAGGCTACGAGCAGTACTTC	CASSTGTPRGYEQYF
NA	TRBV5-1	16	NA	TRBJ2-3	TGCGCCAGCAGCTTGGTCGACGGGGGGCTCGGCGATACGCAGTATTTT	CASSLVDGGLGDTQYF
NA	TRBV6-4	15	NA	TRBJ1-1	TGTGCCAGCAGTGACTCATCGGGAGCGGCCACTGAAGCTTTCTTT	CASSDSSGAATEAFF
NA	TRBV11-1	11	TRBD1	TRBJ1-1	TGTGCCACAACAGGGGACACTGAAGCTTTCTTT	CATTGDTEAFF
once	TRBV11-2	17	NA	TRBJ1-5	TGTGCCAGCAGCTTAGGGGGTTTAGACAGAAGCAATCAGCCCCAGCATTTT	CASSLGGLDRSNQPQHF
few	TRBV5-1	17	TRBD1	TRBJ2-6	TGCGCCAGCAGCGTGGGACAGCTTAGCTCTGGGGCCAACGTCCTGACTTTC	CASSVGQLSSGANVLTF
NA	TRBV5-8	15	NA	TRBJ1-5	TGTGCCAGCAGCTTTCTGCGGAATAGCAATCAGCCCCAGCATTTT	CASSFLRNSNQPQHF
few	TRBV28	16	TRBD1	TRBJ1-1	TGTGCCACCAAACGGGACAGGGGGATTATGAACACTGAAGCTTTCTTT	CATKRDRGIMNTEAFF
NA	TRBV28	12	NA	TRBJ1-5	TGTGCCAGCACCATAGATTATCAGCCCCAGCATTTT	CASTIDYQPQHF
NA	TRBV25-1	14	NA	TRBJ1-1	TGTGCCAGCGGACGCCGGGGGGGCGGAACTGAAGCTTTCTTT	CASGRRGGGTEAFF
NA	TRBV5-6	14	NA	TRBJ2-7	TGTGCCAGCAGCTTGGCAACAGGGATCCACGAGCAGTACTTC	CASSLATGIHEQYF
NA	TRBV6-1	14	TRBD1	TRBJ1-6	TGTGCCAGCAGTCGCGGACAGGGGTATTCACCCCTCCACTTT	CASSRGQGYSPLHF
NA	TRBV19	14	NA	TRBJ2-3	TGTGCCAGTAGTCTCCCGTCCAGAACGGATACGCAGTATTTT	CASSLPSRTDTQYF
NA	TRBV5-4	14	TRBD2	TRBJ2-7	TGTGCCAGCAGCTTCGGGACTACCTCATACGAGCAGTACTTC	CASSFGTTSYEQYF
NA	TRBV6-1	16	TRBD1	TRBJ2-5	TGTGCCAGCAGTGTTCCCGGGACAGGGGTTCAAGAGACCCAGTACTTC	CASSVPGTGVQETQYF
few	TRBV6-5	15	TRBD1	TRBJ1-6	TGTGCCAGCAGTTACTCGACAGGGCAGGTTTCACCCCTCCACTTT	CASSYSTGQVSPLHF
NA	TRBV27	12	NA	TRBJ2-1	TGTGCCAGCAGCCGCTCCTACAATGAGCAGTTCTTC	CASSRSYNEQFF
NA	TRBV7-2	13	NA	TRBJ2-7	TGTGCCACATCAGACTTGTTCTCCTACGAGCAGTACTTC	CATSDLFSYEQYF